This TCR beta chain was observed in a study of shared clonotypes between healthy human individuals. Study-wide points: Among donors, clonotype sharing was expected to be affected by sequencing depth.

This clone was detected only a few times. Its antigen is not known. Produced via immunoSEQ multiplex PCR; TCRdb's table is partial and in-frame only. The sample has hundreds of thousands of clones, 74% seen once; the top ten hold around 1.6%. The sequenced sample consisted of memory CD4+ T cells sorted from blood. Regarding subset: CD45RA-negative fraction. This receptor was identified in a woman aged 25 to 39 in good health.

CDR3 nucleotide sequence: TGTGCCAGCAGCCATACCGACGCTACCGACGGCTTGGTGAAGCAGTACTTC. Amino acids: CASSHTDATDGLVKQYF. This rearrangement joins TRBV5-8 to TRBJ2-7; D remains ambiguous. This CDR3 spans 17 amino acids. Germline V CDR1 and CDR2: SGHTS, YDEGEE. V lost 4 bases to trimming and J lost 8 bases, with 28 bases between them.